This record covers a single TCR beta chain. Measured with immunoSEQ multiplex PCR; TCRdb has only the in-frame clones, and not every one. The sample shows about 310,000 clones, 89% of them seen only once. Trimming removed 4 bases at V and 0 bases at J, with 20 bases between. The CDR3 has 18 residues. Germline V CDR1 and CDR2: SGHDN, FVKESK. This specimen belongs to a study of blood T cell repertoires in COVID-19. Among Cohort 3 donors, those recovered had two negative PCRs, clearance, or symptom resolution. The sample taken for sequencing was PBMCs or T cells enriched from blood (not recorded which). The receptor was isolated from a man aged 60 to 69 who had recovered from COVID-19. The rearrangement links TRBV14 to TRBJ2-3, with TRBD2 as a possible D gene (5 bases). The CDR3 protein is CASSLMQEVIKSTDTQYF. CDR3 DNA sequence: TGTGCCAGCAGCCTCATGCAGGAGGTAATAAAGAGCACAGATACGCAGTATTTT.